This is a list of T cell receptor beta chains from one sample in a study of cytomegalovirus exposure and HLA in healthy donors. The repertoire was sequenced with immunoSEQ multiplex PCR; TCRdb's copy has only in-frame clones and lacks some. The sample contains approximately 180,000 clones, approximately 78% of which appear only once. The sequenced material came from PBMCs. The receptors originated from a human donor in good health. Each CDR3 is given with its conserved first and last residue. The D gene is left open where the match is weak. For some rows the clone size is stated as once, few or many, or as a class when expanded; others skip it.

few	.	15	TRBJ1-2	TRBV7-8	CASSFGQDTSYGYTF	TGTGCCAGCAGCTTTGGTCAAGACACCTCCTATGGCTACACCTTC
.	.	14	TRBJ1-1	TRBV10-2	CASRGRDSNTEAFF	TGCGCCAGCAGAGGGCGGGACTCGAACACTGAAGCTTTCTTT
.	.	14	TRBJ2-3	TRBV6-6	CASSYDGRGDTQYF	TGTGCCAGCAGTTACGACGGTAGGGGAGATACGCAGTATTTT
few	.	14	TRBJ1-6	TRBV27	CASSSGFGNSPLHF	TGTGCCAGCAGTTCGGGATTCGGCAATTCACCCCTCCACTTT
once	.	13	TRBJ2-7	TRBV6-1	CASSELGPYEQYF	TGTGCCAGCAGTGAACTAGGTCCCTACGAGCAGTACTTC
.	.	13	TRBJ2-7	TRBV10-3	CAISEEVTYEQYF	TGTGCCATCAGTGAGGAGGTTACCTACGAGCAGTACTTC
once	.	14	TRBJ2-3	TRBV6-5	CASRGGTEVDTQYF	TGTGCCAGCAGAGGCGGGACAGAGGTGGATACGCAGTATTTT
.	TRBD2	19	TRBJ2-3	TRBV19	CASSISRPGTSGDTDTQYF	TGTGCCAGTAGCATCTCCCGGCCCGGGACTAGCGGGGACACAGATACGCAGTATTTT
.	.	15	TRBJ2-2	TRBV7-9	CASTNRGGRTGELFF	TGTGCCAGCACCAACAGGGGGGGGCGCACCGGGGAGCTGTTTTTT
few	TRBD1	15	TRBJ1-2	TRBV7-9	CASSSTGGSVGGYTF	TGTGCCAGCAGTTCGACAGGGGGCTCGGTAGGCGGCTACACCTTC
.	TRBD1	14	TRBJ2-5	TRBV7-3	CASSKGQGGETQYF	TGTGCCAGCAGCAAGGGACAGGGAGGAGAGACCCAGTACTTC
few	.	14	TRBJ1-2	TRBV4-3	CASSQDRGHYGYTF	TGCGCCAGCAGCCAAGATCGAGGTCACTATGGCTACACCTTC
.	.	13	TRBJ1-3	TRBV7-8	CASLPVSGNTIYF	TGTGCCAGCCTTCCGGTCTCTGGAAACACCATATATTTT
.	TRBD2	19	TRBJ2-6	TRBV15	CATSRDREGYVSGANVLTF	TGTGCCACCAGCAGAGACCGGGAGGGGTACGTTTCTGGGGCCAACGTCCTGACTTTC
.	TRBD1	15	TRBJ2-5	TRBV2	CASSLRAGGRETQYF	TGTGCCAGCAGTCTACGGGCAGGGGGTCGCGAGACCCAGTACTTC
.	.	14	TRBJ2-5	TRBV7-7	CASSLGAGTETQYF	TGTGCTAGCAGCTTAGGAGCGGGTACAGAGACCCAGTACTTC
.	.	16	TRBJ2-3	TRBV5-1	CASSSLGDNGIDTQYF	TGCGCCAGCAGCTCATTGGGGGACAACGGTATAGATACGCAGTATTTT
.	.	16	TRBJ2-1	TRBV4-3	CASSQGLEGLYNEQFF	TGCGCCAGCAGCCAAGGCCTAGAGGGCCTCTACAATGAGCAGTTCTTC
few	.	13	TRBJ1-2	TRBV7-2	CASSEHANYGYTF	TGTGCCAGCAGCGAACACGCTAACTATGGCTACACCTTC
few	.	13	TRBJ2-7	TRBV14	CASSQVNSYEQYF	TGTGCCAGCAGCCAAGTAAACTCCTACGAGCAGTACTTC